This TCR beta chain is drawn from a study of shared clonotypes between healthy human individuals (dated by TCRdb to the early 2020s). Context from the whole study: A couple of women and a few men aged 18 to 49 years were included in the cohort. For each donor, three plates each were used for CD4 naive and CD4 memory, two plates were used for CD8 naive, and one plate was used for CD8 memory. Blood TCR repertoires of roughly five healthy adults were deeply sequenced to estimate repertoire size and the extent of clonotype sharing between individuals. Libraries were prepared and TCR repertoires were sequenced by different laboratories using diverse techniques, in order to increase sequencing depth and limit assay-specific biases. Each donor's leukapheresis produced roughly between roughly 0.85 and 9.5 billion PBMCs. The research as a whole found: Only blood was sampled, and tissue TCR repertoires likely differ from those in blood. Rarefaction of sorted-subset datasets indicated incomplete sequencing despite the large sequencing depth. Sharing across several donors was observed for approximately 4.6% of naive CD4, 3% to 3.5% of naive CD8, about 2.3% of memory CD4, and about 0.4% of memory CD8 clonotypes. Pairwise subsampling indicated that sequencing depth was expected to affect the degree of clonotype sharing among donors. Naive subsets generally had larger estimated clonotype richness than memory subsets did. The genetic and exposure-history diversity represented was limited by the small number of donors. Compared with non-shared clonotypes, clonotypes shared by all four sorted-subset donors had higher generation probabilities.

TCR CDR3 regions were amplified from genomic DNA by multiplex PCR using the deep immunoSEQ assay. Extracted genomic DNA from each cell subset was distributed evenly across all wells of several immunoSEQ 96-well plates, and each plate was treated as a replicate. For sorted subsets, about 210 ng of genomic DNA, equivalent to some 30,000 T cell genomes, went into each replicate PCR. Purified libraries were quantified with a Qubit 3.0 fluorometer, sized on a Bioanalyzer 2100, and re-quantified with the KAPA Library Quantification kit. Every immunoSEQ 96-well plate was sequenced on a separate single-read 150-cycle Illumina NextSeq 550 flow cell. In the source study's methods: Because only junctional sequences without quality scores were contained in the immunoSEQ output, filtering matching that applied to full-length reads could not be performed. To assign V/J genes and CDR3, sequences were annotated against IMGT germline references using PyIR, a Python wrapper for IgBLAST v1.9. Reads with weak V/J assignments (E-value above 1e-6), missing CDR3, stop codons, out-of-frame junctions, or ambiguous translated residues were removed. A V3J clonotype was defined by an identical inferred V gene, J gene, and CDR3 amino acid sequence. The percentage overlap between two repertoires was calculated by dividing the number of shared unique clonotypes by the size of the smaller repertoire. RTK rarefaction, the Chao1 estimator, and Recon v2.1 estimates of unobserved clonotypes were used to assess repertoire richness. For all TCRbeta clonotypes obtained by the gDNA method from four donors, generation probabilities were computed with OLGA. TCRdb limited this immuneACCESS table to in-frame rearrangements with V and J called. A share of clones is missing; checked studies link under half to unresolved V genes, and the rest is unexplained. V and J calls and clone size are as listed in that table; D and trimming were resolved from the DNA. The sample table shows roughly 770,000 clones, and roughly 96% are seen once. The ten largest clones add up to roughly 0.23% of the sample.

Details on this clone: Its antigen is still unknown. No per-base quality is available; no much larger clone lies one base away.

CD8 naive samples were obtained by positive selection for CCR7 among CD45RO-negative cells, yielding a CD45RA+CCR7+ population from which TemRA cells were excluded. Healthy HIV-negative adults with no recently reported acute infections or vaccinations were included as donors. Every donor was a Caucasian adult living in Nashville, Tennessee, USA. Blood was obtained by leukapheresis, after which PBMCs were separated by Ficoll-Histopaque density gradient centrifugation and cryopreserved in liquid nitrogen vapor phase. Analytical flow cytometry was used to check the purity and quantity of every magnetically sorted T cell population. Genomic DNA was isolated from every sorted fraction and measured by UV absorbance on a Nanodrop 2000c. The sequence was collected from a man aged 25-45 years in good health. The sample consisted of naive CD8+ T cells sorted from blood. Interpreted using the paper, the cell subset or site label stands for: CD45RA+CCR7+.

The CDR3 reads as follows: CASSLARTGDTYEQYF. The DNA sequence reads TGCGCCAGCAGCTTGGCCCGGACAGGGGACACCTACGAGCAGTACTTC. The chain links TRBV5-1 with TRBJ2-7; 9 nucleotides in the junction match TRBD1. Including the terminal cysteine and phenylalanine, the CDR3 comprises 16 residues. CDR3 DNA only is kept here, 48 bases in frame from base 1. The germline V gene encodes CDR1 SGHRS and CDR2 YFSETQ. Trimming takes 0 bases off V and 2 bases off J; junction bases not matched to a gene: 6.